This is a list of T cell receptor beta chains from one sample in a study of beta chain features in type 1 diabetes. Using immunoSEQ multiplex PCR, the repertoire was profiled, and TCRdb retains in-frame clones only, with some absent. The table includes about 240,000 clones, 27% detected once. The sequenced sample consisted of central memory CD4+ T cells from blood. These receptors came from a man aged 25 to 40 in good health. The CDR3 runs from the conserved cysteine through the conserved F or W. The D gene is left open where the match is weak. Only some rows state a clone size, as once, few, many or a class for expanded clones.

NA,TRBJ2-7,TRBV6-1,NA,CASSDPGEQYF,TGTGCCAGCAGTGACCCAGGCGAGCAGTACTTC
NA,TRBJ2-6,TRBV5-1,few,CASRQGPSGANVLTF,TGCGCCAGCCGCCAGGGGCCCTCTGGGGCCAACGTCCTGACTTTC
TRBD1,TRBJ2-3,TRBV5-1,NA,CASSLGDSSTDTQYF,TGCGCCAGCAGCTTGGGGGACAGTAGCACAGATACGCAGTATTTT
NA,TRBJ2-7,TRBV4-2,few,CASSQSGGYEQYF,TGTGCCAGCAGCCAATCCGGCGGGTACGAGCAGTACTTC
NA,TRBJ2-6,TRBV5-1,few,CASSLQGSGANVLTF,TGCGCCAGCAGCTTGCAGGGCTCTGGGGCCAACGTCCTGACTTTC
TRBD2,TRBJ2-3,TRBV10-3,NA,CAITSARTDTQYF,TGTGCCATAACTAGCGCTCGCACAGATACGCAGTATTTT
TRBD2,TRBJ2-5,TRBV5-1,NA,CASSFETSESETQYF,TGCGCCAGCAGCTTCGAGACTAGCGAGTCTGAGACCCAGTACTTC
NA,TRBJ2-5,TRBV9,NA,CASSVTGQETQYF,TGTGCCAGCAGCGTAACAGGCCAAGAGACCCAGTACTTC
NA,TRBJ2-7,TRBV30,NA,CAWRQSTGVEQYF,TGTGCCTGGAGACAATCGACAGGAGTTGAGCAGTACTTC
TRBD1,TRBJ1-1,TRBV2,NA,CASSTGQGTFTEAFF,TGTGCCAGCAGCACGGGACAGGGGACGTTCACTGAAGCTTTCTTT
NA,TRBJ2-3,TRBV21-1,few,CASPKVSGTDTQYF,TGTGCCAGTCCAAAGGTTTCGGGTACAGATACGCAGTATTTT
TRBD1,TRBJ2-2,TRBV15,few,CATSRPGTGGTGELFF,TGTGCCACCAGCAGACCCGGGACAGGGGGGACCGGGGAGCTGTTTTTT
NA,TRBJ2-7,TRBV5-6,NA,CASSLAATFGSPSYEQYF,TGTGCCAGCAGCTTGGCCGCGACTTTCGGGAGTCCCTCCTACGAGCAGTACTTC
NA,TRBJ2-7,TRBV19,few,CASSPIGGNLYEQYF,TGTGCCAGTAGTCCGATCGGGGGAAATCTCTACGAGCAGTACTTC
NA,TRBJ1-1,TRBV18,NA,CASSSVNTEAFF,TGTGCCAGCTCAAGCGTGAACACTGAAGCTTTCTTT
NA,TRBJ1-1,TRBV6-1,NA,CASSEQGTEAFF,TGTGCCAGCAGTGAACAGGGCACTGAAGCTTTCTTT
NA,TRBJ1-1,TRBV30,few,CAWAYLGTEAFF,TGTGCCTGGGCCTACCTTGGAACTGAAGCTTTCTTT
TRBD1,TRBJ2-1,TRBV5-4,few,CASSDPGTGWINEQFF,TGTGCCAGCAGTGACCCCGGGACAGGGTGGATCAATGAGCAGTTCTTC
TRBD1,TRBJ2-5,TRBV7-9,few,CASSLSGQGFPAYF,TGTGCCAGCAGCTTATCGGGACAGGGTTTCCCGGCGTACTTC
TRBD1,TRBJ2-7,TRBV6-5,NA,CASRRQGANPDEQYF,TGTGCCAGCAGGCGCCAGGGGGCGAATCCCGACGAGCAGTACTTC
TRBD1,TRBJ1-1,TRBV30,few,CAWKMGQRNTEAFF,TGTGCCTGGAAAATGGGACAGAGGAACACTGAAGCTTTCTTT
NA,TRBJ2-7,TRBV20-1,NA,CSANHRDEQYF,TGCAGTGCCAACCACCGGGACGAGCAGTACTTC
NA,TRBJ2-3,TRBV18,NA,CASSPSQGRADTQYF,TGTGCCAGCTCACCATCGCAGGGCCGGGCGGATACGCAGTATTTT
TRBD1,TRBJ2-7,TRBV11-2,NA,CASSGGQGITYEQYF,TGTGCCAGCAGCGGGGGACAGGGGATAACCTACGAGCAGTACTTC
NA,TRBJ2-5,TRBV2,NA,CASSDPGAWETQYF,TGTGCCAGCAGTGATCCGGGGGCTTGGGAGACCCAGTACTTC
NA,TRBJ2-5,TRBV30,NA,CAWSVKGETQYF,TGTGCCTGGAGTGTTAAAGGGGAGACCCAGTACTTC
NA,TRBJ2-3,TRBV6-1,few,CASSPTRSTDTQYF,TGTGCCAGCAGCCCGACACGGAGCACAGATACGCAGTATTTT
TRBD2,TRBJ2-1,TRBV29-1,few,CSVAGTSGRGFEQFF,TGCAGCGTCGCCGGGACTAGCGGTCGGGGTTTCGAGCAGTTCTTC
NA,TRBJ2-7,TRBV10-2,NA,CASSRTYSSYEQYF,TGCGCCAGCAGTAGGACATACAGCTCCTACGAGCAGTACTTC
NA,TRBJ2-7,TRBV29-1,NA,CSGGREPGLDEQYF,TGCAGCGGTGGACGGGAGCCAGGGTTGGACGAGCAGTACTTC
TRBD1,TRBJ1-5,TRBV5-6,once,CASSKAGGDQPQHF,TGTGCCAGCAGCAAGGCAGGGGGTGATCAGCCCCAGCATTTT
NA,TRBJ2-4,TRBV15,NA,CATSRVGREVKNIQYF,TGTGCCACCAGCAGAGTAGGCAGGGAAGTCAAAAACATTCAGTACTTC
TRBD1,TRBJ2-1,TRBV7-8,NA,CASSLGQLDAGQFF,TGTGCCAGCAGCTTGGGACAGTTAGACGCTGGGCAGTTCTTC
TRBD1,TRBJ2-3,TRBV5-1,NA,CASSPGTGNFPDTQYF,TGCGCCAGCAGCCCGGGGACAGGGAACTTCCCAGATACGCAGTATTTT
TRBD1,TRBJ1-2,TRBV6-6,few,CASRGQEPYGYTF,TGTGCCAGCAGAGGACAGGAACCCTATGGCTACACCTTC
NA,TRBJ2-5,TRBV27,few,CASSNPGRRETQYF,TGTGCCAGCAGTAACCCGGGACGGCGAGAGACCCAGTACTTC
TRBD2,TRBJ2-1,TRBV30,NA,CAWTGTSLNEQFF,TGTGCCTGGACTGGGACTAGCTTGAATGAGCAGTTCTTC
NA,TRBJ1-5,TRBV5-6,few,CASSLGYGGANQPQHF,TGTGCCAGCAGCTTGGGATATGGGGGGGCCAATCAGCCCCAGCATTTT
NA,TRBJ2-1,TRBV30,NA,CAWSGQGQQFF,TGTGCCTGGAGTGGTCAGGGACAACAGTTCTTC
NA,TRBJ2-2,TRBV9,NA,CASSVGAGGYTGELFF,TGTGCCAGCAGCGTAGGTGCAGGAGGCTACACCGGGGAGCTGTTTTTT
TRBD2,TRBJ2-2,TRBV4-2,few,CASSQEVLAGRTGELFF,TGTGCCAGCAGCCAAGAAGTTCTAGCGGGGAGAACCGGGGAGCTGTTTTTT